This TCR beta chain was documented in a study of blood T cell repertoires in COVID-19. Participants, roughly 18 to 90 years old, spanned 24 US areas. The germline gives CDR1 DFQATT, CDR2 SNEGSKA (reference sequence). There are 13 residues in the CDR3. Trimming took off 3 bases at V and 1 base at J, with 10 bases between the two ends. TCRdb's table, derived via immunoSEQ multiplex PCR, lists solely in-frame clones and lacks some. The data contain about 330,000 clones, roughly 90% of them seen just once; the ten biggest clones take up 15% to 20%. This chain links TRBV20-1 with TRBJ2-7; D may be TRBD1 (5 bases). This receptor was obtained from a woman under 40 who had recovered from COVID-19. Sequenced: PBMCs or T cells enriched from blood (not recorded which). CDR3 protein: CSASARVSYEQYF. The CDR3, as DNA: TGCAGTGCTAGTGCCAGGGTATCCTACGAGCAGTACTTC.